One T cell receptor beta chain is described in this entry. Data came from immunoSEQ multiplex PCR; TCRdb stores just in-frame clones and leaves some out. The profile shows about 360,000 clones, roughly 90% of them singletons. There are 13 residues in the CDR3. Germline CDR1 and CDR2: SGHNT and YYREEE (reference sequence). Trimming stripped 2 bases from V and 4 bases from J, with 9 bases between. The sample belongs to a study of cytomegalovirus exposure and HLA in healthy donors. The V and J genes are TRBV5-4 and TRBJ1-1; D is ambiguous. The sample was PBMCs. The TCR sequence derives from a woman aged 18-29 years in good health and CMV-seronegative. The CDR3 bases are TGTGCCAGCAGCTTACAGCGGGGCACTGAAGCTTTCTTT. Protein product: CASSLQRGTEAFF. The whole variable domain, remainder taken from reference TRBV5-4 and TRBJ1-1, is ETGVTQSPTHLIKTRGQQVTLRCSSQSGHNTVSWYQQALGQGPQFIFQYYREEENGRGNFPPRFSGLQFPNYSSELNVNALELDDSALYLCASSLQRGTEAFFGQGTRLTVV.